This TCR beta chain comes out of a study of regulatory T cells in long-lasting Graves disease. Study-wide results and caveats: Favored gene segments in persistent disease were TRBV28, TRBJ1-2 and TRBJ2-5.

Arm-PCR of CDR3 regions with iRepertoire HTBI primers generated TCR beta libraries. TCRdb processed the multiplex PCR reads anew with MiXCR; each CDR3 protein has one entry. The sample shows about 470,000 distinct CDR3 sequences, around 15% of them seen only once. With respect to this clonotype: Its target is unknown.

Trimming stripped 2 bases from V and 3 bases from J, with 15 bases between. The CDR3 is 16 amino acids. Germline-derived CDR1 and CDR2 are LNHDA and SQIVND (reference sequence). Time point: newly diagnosed GD, antithyroid drugs for less than 3 months. The TCR library was made from RNA that had been extracted from PBMCs in TRIzol. The sample was also linked to a second study, of T cells in Graves' hyperthyroidism and ophthalmopathy. As reported in that work: First-round RT-PCR with HTBI primers amplified the TCR CDR3 region. The blood repertoire included most of the expanded thyroid clonotypes above 0.001.

The sequence derives from a man aged 40-49 years with Graves disease. The chain has TRBV19 and TRBJ2-3; perhaps TRBD1 as D (7 bases). Here the sequenced sample was peripheral blood mononuclear cells (PBMCs), taken at new diagnosis, from a patient treated with antithyroid drugs. CDR3 DNA sequence: TGTGCCAGTAGTATATTCCGGGACAGCGGGACAGATACGCAGTATTTT. Encoded protein: CASSIFRDSGTDTQYF.